The clone carrying this TCR beta chain has a handful of counts. A second PCR of about 7 to 11 cycles used a sample-barcoded 5' primer and a J-beta primer mix. The authors tagged each cDNA molecule using a template-switch adaptor with 12 random nucleotides. Each CDR3 protein gets one entry after TCRdb re-called the 5' RACE reads with MiXCR. This table has 1.5 million to 2 million distinct CDR3 sequences, roughly 27% appearing once. This sample is drawn from a study of blood T cells in healthy people across ages. In germline, CDR1 is SGHRS, CDR2 YFSETQ. The CDR3 contains 12 residues. The V and J ends lost 2 bases and 7 bases, in that order; junction bases with no gene match: 1.

Sequenced sample: blood. The source is a woman aged 30 to 39 in good health. The rearrangement uses TRBV5-1 and TRBJ1-2; 8 nucleotides align to TRBD1. DNA of the CDR3: TGCGCCAGCAGCTTCAGGGGGCCTGGCTACACCTTC. Translating it yields CASSFRGPGYTF.